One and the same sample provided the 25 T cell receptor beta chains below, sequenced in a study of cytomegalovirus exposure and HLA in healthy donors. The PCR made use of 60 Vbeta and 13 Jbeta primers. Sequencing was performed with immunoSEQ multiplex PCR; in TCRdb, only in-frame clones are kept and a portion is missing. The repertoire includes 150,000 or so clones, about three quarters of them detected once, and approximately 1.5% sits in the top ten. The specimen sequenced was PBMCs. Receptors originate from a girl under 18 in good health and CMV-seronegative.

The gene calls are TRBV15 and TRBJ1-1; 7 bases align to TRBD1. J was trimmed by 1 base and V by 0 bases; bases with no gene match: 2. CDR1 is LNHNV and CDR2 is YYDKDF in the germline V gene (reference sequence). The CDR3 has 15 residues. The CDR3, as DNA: TGTGCCACCAGCAGAGATAGGGGGCCGAACACTGAAGCTTTCTTT. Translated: CATSRDRGPNTEAFF.

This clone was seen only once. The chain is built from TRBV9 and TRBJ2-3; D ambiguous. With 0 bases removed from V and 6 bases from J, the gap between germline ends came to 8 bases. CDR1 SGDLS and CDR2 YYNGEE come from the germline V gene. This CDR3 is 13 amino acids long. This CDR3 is CASSVVEADTQYF. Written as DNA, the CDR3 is TGTGCCAGCAGCGTAGTAGAGGCGGATACGCAGTATTTT.

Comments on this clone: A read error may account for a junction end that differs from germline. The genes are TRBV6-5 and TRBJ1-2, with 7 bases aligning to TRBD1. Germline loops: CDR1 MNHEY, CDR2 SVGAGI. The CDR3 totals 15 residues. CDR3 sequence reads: CARSYSGTANYGYTF. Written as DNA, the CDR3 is TGTGCCAGAAGTTACTCCGGGACAGCTAACTATGGCTACACCTTC.

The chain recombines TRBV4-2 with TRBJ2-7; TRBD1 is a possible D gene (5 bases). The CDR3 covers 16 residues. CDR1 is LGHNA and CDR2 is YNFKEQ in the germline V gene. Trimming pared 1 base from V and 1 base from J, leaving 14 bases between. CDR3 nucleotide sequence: TGTGCCAGCAGCCAAGTGGCCCTCCAGGGATCCTACGAGCAGTACTTC. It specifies CASSQVALQGSYEQYF.

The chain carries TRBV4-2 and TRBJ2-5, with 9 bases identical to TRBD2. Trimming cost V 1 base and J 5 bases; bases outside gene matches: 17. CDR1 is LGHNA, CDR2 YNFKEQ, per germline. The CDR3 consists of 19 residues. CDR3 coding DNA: TGTGCCAGCAGCCAAGTAGTCCCGGCTTCGCGGGGGGGCGGGGAGACCCAGTACTTC. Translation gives CASSQVVPASRGGGETQYF.

CDR3 sequence (DNA): TGTGCCGTAGGACAGGGGGTGTCTTCGGACTATGGCTACACCTTC. Residues: CAVGQGVSSDYGYTF. V and J are TRBV10-3 and TRBJ1-2; TRBD1 agrees at 10 bases. Germline V gives CDR1 ENHRY, CDR2 SYGVKD. The V gene end was trimmed by 11 bases and the J gene end by 3 bases; junction bases not matched to a gene: 12. The CDR3 covers 15 residues.

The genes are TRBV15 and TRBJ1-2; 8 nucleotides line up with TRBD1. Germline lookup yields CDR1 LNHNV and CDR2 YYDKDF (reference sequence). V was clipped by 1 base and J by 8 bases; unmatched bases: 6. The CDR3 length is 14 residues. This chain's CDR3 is CATSRGQGAKGYTF. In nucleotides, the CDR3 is TGTGCCACCAGCAGAGGTCAGGGGGCAAAAGGCTACACCTTC.

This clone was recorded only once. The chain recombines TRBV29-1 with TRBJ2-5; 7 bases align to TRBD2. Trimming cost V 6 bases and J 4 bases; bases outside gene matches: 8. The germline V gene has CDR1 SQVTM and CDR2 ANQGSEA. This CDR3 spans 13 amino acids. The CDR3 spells CSVWTGGGETQYF. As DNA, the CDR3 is TGCAGCGTGTGGACGGGAGGAGGAGAGACCCAGTACTTC.

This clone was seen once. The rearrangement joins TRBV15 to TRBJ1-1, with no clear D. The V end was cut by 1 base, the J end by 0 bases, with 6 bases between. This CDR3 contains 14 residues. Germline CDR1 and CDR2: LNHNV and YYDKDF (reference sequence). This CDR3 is CATSRGGVNTEAFF. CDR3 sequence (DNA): TGTGCCACCAGCAGAGGAGGAGTGAACACTGAAGCTTTCTTT.

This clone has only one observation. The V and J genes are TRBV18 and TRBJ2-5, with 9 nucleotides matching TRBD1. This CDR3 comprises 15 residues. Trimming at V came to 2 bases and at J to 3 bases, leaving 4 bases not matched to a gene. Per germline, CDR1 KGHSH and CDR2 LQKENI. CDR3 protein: CASSPMGQGKETQYF. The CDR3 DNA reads TGTGCCAGCTCACCAATGGGACAGGGTAAAGAGACCCAGTACTTC.

The CDR3 spells CASSDPGEETQYF. The CDR3 nucleotides are TGCGCCAGCAGTGATCCGGGAGAAGAGACCCAGTACTTC. V gene TRBV10-1 combines with J gene TRBJ2-5, with D tentatively TRBD2 (6 bases). The CDR3 spans 13 residues. Deletions cut 3 bases from V and 3 bases from J, with 8 bases between. The germline gives CDR1 WNHNN, CDR2 SYGVQD (reference sequence).

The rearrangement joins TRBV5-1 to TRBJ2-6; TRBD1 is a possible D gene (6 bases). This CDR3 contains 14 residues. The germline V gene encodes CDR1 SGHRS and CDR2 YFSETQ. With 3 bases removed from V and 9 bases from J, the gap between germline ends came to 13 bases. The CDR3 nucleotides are TGCGCCAGCAGCTCGCAACAGGGTGTCAACGTCCTGACTTTC. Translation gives CASSSQQGVNVLTF.

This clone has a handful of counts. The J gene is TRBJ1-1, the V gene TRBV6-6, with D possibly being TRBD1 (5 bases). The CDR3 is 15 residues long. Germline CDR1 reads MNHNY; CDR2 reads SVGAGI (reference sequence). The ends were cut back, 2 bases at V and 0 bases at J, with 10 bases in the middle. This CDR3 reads CASSYGQGMNTEAFF. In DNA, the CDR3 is TGTGCCAGCAGTTACGGGCAGGGAATGAACACTGAAGCTTTCTTT.

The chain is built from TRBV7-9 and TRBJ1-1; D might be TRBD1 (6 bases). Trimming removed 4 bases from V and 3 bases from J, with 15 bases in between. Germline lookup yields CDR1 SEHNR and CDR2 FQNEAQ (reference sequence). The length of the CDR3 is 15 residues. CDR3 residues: CASSSTRGRDTEAFF. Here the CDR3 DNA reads TGTGCCAGCAGCTCAACCAGGGGAAGGGACACTGAAGCTTTCTTT. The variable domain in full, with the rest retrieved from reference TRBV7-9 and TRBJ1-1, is DTGVSQNPRHKITKRGQNVTFRCDPISEHNRLYWYRQTLGQGPEFLTYFQNEAQLEKSRLLSDRFSAERPKGSFSTLEIQRTEQGDSAMYLCASSSTRGRDTEAFFGQGTRLTVV.

The CDR3 coding sequence is TGTGCCACCAGCACATATAGGAGCCCAGGGAATTCACCCCTCCACTTT. Translation gives CATSTYRSPGNSPLHF. This sequence joins TRBV15 and TRBJ1-6; the D gene is possibly TRBD1 (5 bases). CDR3 length equals 16 residues. Germline CDR1 and CDR2: LNHNV and YYDKDF (reference sequence). The V gene lost 4 bases and the J gene lost 7 bases, with 17 bases spanning the gap.

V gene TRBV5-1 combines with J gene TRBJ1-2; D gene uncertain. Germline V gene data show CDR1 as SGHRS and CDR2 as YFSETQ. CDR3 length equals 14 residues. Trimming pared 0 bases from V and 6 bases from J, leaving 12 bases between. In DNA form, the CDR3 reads TGCGCCAGCAGCTTGGGGCAGGCGACGGATGGCTACACCTTC. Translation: CASSLGQATDGYTF.

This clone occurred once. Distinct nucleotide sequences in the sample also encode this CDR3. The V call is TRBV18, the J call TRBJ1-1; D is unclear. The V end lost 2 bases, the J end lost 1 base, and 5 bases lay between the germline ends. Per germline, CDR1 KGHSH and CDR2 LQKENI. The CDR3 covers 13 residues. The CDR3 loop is CASSPSSNTEAFF. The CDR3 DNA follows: TGTGCCAGCTCACCATCTTCGAACACTGAAGCTTTCTTT.

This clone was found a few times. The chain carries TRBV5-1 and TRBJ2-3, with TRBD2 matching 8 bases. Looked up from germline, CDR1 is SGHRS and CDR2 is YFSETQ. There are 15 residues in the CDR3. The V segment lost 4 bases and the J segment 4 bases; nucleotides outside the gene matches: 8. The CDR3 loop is CASSPSGGGADTQYF. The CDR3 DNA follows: TGCGCCAGCAGCCCGAGCGGGGGAGGGGCAGATACGCAGTATTTT.

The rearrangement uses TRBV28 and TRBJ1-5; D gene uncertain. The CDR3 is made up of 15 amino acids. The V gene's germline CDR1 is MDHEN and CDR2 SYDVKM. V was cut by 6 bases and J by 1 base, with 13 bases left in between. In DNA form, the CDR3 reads TGTGCCAGCAGACCGACTGTATCGAGCAATCAGCCCCAGCATTTT. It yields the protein CASRPTVSSNQPQHF.

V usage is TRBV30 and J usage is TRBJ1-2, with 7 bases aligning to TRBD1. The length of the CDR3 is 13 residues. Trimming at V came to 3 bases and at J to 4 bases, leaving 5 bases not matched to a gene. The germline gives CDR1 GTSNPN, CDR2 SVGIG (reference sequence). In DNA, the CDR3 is TGTGCCTGGAGAGAAGGGGGCGGCTATGGCTACACCTTC. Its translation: CAWREGGGYGYTF.

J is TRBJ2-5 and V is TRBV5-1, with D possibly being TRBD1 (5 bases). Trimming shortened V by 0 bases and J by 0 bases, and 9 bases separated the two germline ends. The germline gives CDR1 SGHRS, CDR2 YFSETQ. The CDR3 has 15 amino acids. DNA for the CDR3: TGCGCCAGCAGCTTGGGACAGCAGTACCAAGAGACCCAGTACTTC. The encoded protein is CASSLGQQYQETQYF.

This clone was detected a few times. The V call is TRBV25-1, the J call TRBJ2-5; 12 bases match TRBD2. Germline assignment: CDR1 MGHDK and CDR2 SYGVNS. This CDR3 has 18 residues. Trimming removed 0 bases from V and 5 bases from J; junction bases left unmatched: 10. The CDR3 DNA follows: TGTGCCAGCAGTGAATATTCACCTAGCGGGGGGGCGGGGGAGACCCAGTACTTC. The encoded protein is CASSEYSPSGGAGETQYF.

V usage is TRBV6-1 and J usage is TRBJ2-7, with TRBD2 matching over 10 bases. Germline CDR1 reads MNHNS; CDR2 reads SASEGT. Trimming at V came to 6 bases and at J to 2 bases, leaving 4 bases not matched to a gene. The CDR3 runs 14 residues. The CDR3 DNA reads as TGTGCCAGCAGAGAGCGGGGGGGTCCCTACGAGCAGTACTTC. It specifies CASRERGGPYEQYF.

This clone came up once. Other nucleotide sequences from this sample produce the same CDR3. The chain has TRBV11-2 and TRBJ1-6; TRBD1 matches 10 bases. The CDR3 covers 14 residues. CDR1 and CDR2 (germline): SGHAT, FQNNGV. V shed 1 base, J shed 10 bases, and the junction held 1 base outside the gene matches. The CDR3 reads CASSLGTGGSPLHF. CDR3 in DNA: TGTGCCAGCAGCTTAGGGACAGGGGGATCACCCCTCCACTTT.

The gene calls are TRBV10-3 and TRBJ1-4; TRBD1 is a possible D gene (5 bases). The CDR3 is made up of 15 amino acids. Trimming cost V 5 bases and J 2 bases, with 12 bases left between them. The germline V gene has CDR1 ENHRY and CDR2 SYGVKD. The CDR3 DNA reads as TGTGCCATCAGTCCCGTCAGGGCGACTAATGAAAAACTGTTTTTT. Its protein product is CAISPVRATNEKLFF.